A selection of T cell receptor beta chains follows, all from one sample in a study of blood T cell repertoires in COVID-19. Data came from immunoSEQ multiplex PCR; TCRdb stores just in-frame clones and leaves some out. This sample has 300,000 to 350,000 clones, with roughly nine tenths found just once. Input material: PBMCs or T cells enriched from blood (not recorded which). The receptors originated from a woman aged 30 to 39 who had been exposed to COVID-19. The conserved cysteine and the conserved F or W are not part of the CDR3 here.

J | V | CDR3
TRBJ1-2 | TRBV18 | ASSTGDYGYT
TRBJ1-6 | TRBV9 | ASPEYREDSSSPLH
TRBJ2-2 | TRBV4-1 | ASSQYGRSGTGELF
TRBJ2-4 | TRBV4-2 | ASSQEGRGYYIQY
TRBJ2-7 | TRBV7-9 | ASRADGGTYEQY
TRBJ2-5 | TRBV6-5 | ASSYKTSRETQY
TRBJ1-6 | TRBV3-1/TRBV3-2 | ASSQVTGLGNSPLH
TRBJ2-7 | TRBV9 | ASSVGTGGTYEQY
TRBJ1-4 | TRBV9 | ASSQQGTNEKLF
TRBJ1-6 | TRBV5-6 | ASSAQGAGYYSPLH
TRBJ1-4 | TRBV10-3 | AISAGSGEKLF
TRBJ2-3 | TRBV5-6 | ASSFPQGTDTQY
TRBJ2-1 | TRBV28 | ASRPGSYNEQF
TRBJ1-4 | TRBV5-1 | ASSLASANEKLF
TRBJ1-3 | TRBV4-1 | ASSSPPGTFGNTIY
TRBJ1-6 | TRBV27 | ASSFNPTGYNSPLH
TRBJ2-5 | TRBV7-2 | ASSLGEVTETQY
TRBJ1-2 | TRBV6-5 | ASSSKQGANYGYT
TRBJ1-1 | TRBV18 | ASSLSGTGADTEAF
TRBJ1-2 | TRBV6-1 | ASSESRGVGYT
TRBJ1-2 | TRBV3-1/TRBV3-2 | ASSYPTGGYT
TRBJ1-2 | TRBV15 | ATSRQGANYGYT
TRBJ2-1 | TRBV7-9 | ASSLDPGINEQF
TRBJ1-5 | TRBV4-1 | ASSRQGDQPQH
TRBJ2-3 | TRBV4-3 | ASSPRLAGLSTDTQY
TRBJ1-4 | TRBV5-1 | ASSLGKGVSNEKLF
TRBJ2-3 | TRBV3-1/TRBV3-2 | ASSQAGLDTQY
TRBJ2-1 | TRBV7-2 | ASSLMGGDYNEQF
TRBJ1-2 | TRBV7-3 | ASSPRGGPLQLYGYT
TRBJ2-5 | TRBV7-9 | ASSKPSRQGGTQY
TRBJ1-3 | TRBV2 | ASRIGQNSGNTIY
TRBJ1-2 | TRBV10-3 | AISSGLTSSNYGYT
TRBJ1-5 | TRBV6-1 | ASSVKDRPLSNQPQH
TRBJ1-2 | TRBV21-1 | ASGRGLRHGYT
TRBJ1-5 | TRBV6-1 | ASSEVNSNQPQH
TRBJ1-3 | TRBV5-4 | ASSDRTGGPVKGNTIY
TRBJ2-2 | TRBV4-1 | ASSQVGAQGELF
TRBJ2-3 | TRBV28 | ASRFPGQAGTDTQY
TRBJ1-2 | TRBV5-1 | ASSLSTGNPYGYT
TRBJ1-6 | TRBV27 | ASSFEGGYNSPLH
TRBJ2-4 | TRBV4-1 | ASSQGGTGKNIQY
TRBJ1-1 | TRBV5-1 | ASTLGTMAF
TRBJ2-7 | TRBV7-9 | ASSSRRTGRFEQY
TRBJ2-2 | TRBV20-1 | SASPNSNTGELF
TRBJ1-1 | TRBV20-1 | SAIDRAAF
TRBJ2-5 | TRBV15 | ATRRGQGETQY
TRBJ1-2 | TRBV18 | ASSPGLDGYT
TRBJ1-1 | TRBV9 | ASSVRPGANTEAF
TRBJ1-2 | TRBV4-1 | ASSQVSGVEYGYT
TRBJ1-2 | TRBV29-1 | SVDEGAGYGYT
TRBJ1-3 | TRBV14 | ASSSGIGNTIY
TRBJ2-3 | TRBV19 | ASSMDSGSGGRTDTQY
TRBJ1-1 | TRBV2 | ASRPEVNTEAF